This passage covers 23 T cell receptor beta chains from one sample sequenced in a study of response to subunit inactivated influenza vaccine. TCRdb used MiXCR to reprocess the RT-PCR reads, holding one entry per CDR3 protein. Of approximately 530,000 distinct CDR3 sequences listed, 6% to 9% are singletons. The material sequenced was PBMCs from blood, taken about 23 months after vaccination. Source of these receptors: a man between 50 and 69 years old who received an inactivated influenza vaccine.

The CDR3 region is CASSPIVGKQVYEQYF. CDR3 nucleotides: TGTGCCAGCAGTCCAATCGTAGGAAAACAGGTCTACGAGCAGTACTTC. V gene TRBV6-2 or TRBV6-3 combines with J gene TRBJ2-7; a possible D gene is TRBD1 (5 bases). Looked up from germline, CDR1 is MNHEY and CDR2 is SVGEGT. The CDR3 has 16 amino acids. Trimming removed 5 bases at V and 3 bases at J, with 20 bases between.

This clonotype was picked up many times. The chain uses TRBV7-9 and TRBJ2-1; D unclear. Germline values: CDR1 SEHNR, CDR2 FQNEAQ (reference sequence). V lost 3 bases and J 4 bases, leaving 13 bases between the germline ends. This CDR3 comprises 15 residues. The CDR3 DNA follows: TGTGCCAGCAGCTTCGGCAGAGGACCATACAATGAGCAGTTCTTC. This sequence encodes CASSFGRGPYNEQFF.

The chain recombines TRBV3-1 with TRBJ2-1; 10 bases match TRBD2. The junction had 11 bases not matched to a gene; V was cut back by 1 base and J by 5 bases. Germline values: CDR1 LGHDT, CDR2 YNNKEL (reference sequence). The CDR3 length is 18 residues. The CDR3 DNA is TGTGCCAGCAGCCAAGTTCTTACTAGCGGGGAAGGTAACAATGAGCAGTTCTTC. It specifies CASSQVLTSGEGNNEQFF.

V gene TRBV12-5 combines with J gene TRBJ1-4; D gene unclear. The CDR3 contains 11 residues. Deletions cut 2 bases from V and 13 bases from J, with 8 bases between. The germline V gene encodes CDR1 LGHNT and CDR2 FRNRAP. The CDR3 reads CASGLQERLFF. The CDR3, as DNA: TGTGCTAGTGGTTTGCAGGAACGACTGTTTTTT.

This clonotype was counted ten times or more. The chain couples TRBV29-1 to TRBJ2-3; possible D gene TRBD1, 6 bases. The CDR3 extends over 13 amino acids. Germline CDR1 SQVTM, CDR2 ANQGSEA. Trimming stripped 5 bases from V and 3 bases from J, with 12 bases between. CDR3 sequence (DNA): TGCAGCGTTTCACAGGGTCAGACAGATACGCAGTATTTT. Translating it yields CSVSQGQTDTQYF.

This clonotype was recorded many times. The rearrangement uses TRBV24-1 and TRBJ2-2; D unresolved. This CDR3 comprises 14 residues. Germline loops: CDR1 KGHDR, CDR2 SFDVKD. Between the trimmed V and J ends, which lost 0 bases and 3 bases, there was a span of 4 bases. CDR3 nucleotide sequence: TGTGCCACCAGTGATTTGTTCGACACCGGGGAGCTGTTTTTT. Translated: CATSDLFDTGELFF.

On this clonotype itself: Possible read error: a much larger clone is one base away. The V gene is TRBV5-1, the J gene TRBJ1-4; 7 bases fit TRBD1. The J segment lost 1 base and the V segment lost 4 bases, leaving 1 base of the junction unmatched. This CDR3 is built from 14 residues. Germline lookup yields CDR1 SGHRS and CDR2 YFSETQ. The CDR3 nucleotides are TGCGCCAGCAGCCACAGGGGAACTAATGAAAAACTGTTTTTT. Translating it yields CASSHRGTNEKLFF.

The chain carries TRBV7-2 and TRBJ1-1; D is unresolved. Trimming stripped 1 base from V and 0 bases from J, with 12 bases between. CDR3 length: 16 residues. Germline V CDR1 and CDR2: SGHTA, FQGNSA. The chain's CDR3 is CASSLVGGNMNTEAFF. For the CDR3, the DNA is TGTGCCAGCAGCTTAGTGGGCGGGAACATGAACACTGAAGCTTTCTTT.

The rearrangement links TRBV7-8 to TRBJ2-7, with a possible D match to TRBD1 (6 bases). This CDR3 spans 15 amino acids. Trimming shortened V by 3 bases and J by 2 bases, and 14 bases separated the two germline ends. CDR1 is SGHVS and CDR2 is FQNEAQ in the germline V gene. CDR3 coding DNA: TGTGCCAGCAGCTTGGCGAAACAGGGTCCCTACGAGCAGTACTTC. Its translation is CASSLAKQGPYEQYF.

The chain has TRBV27 and TRBJ2-4, with D possibly being TRBD1 (5 bases). In germline, CDR1 is MNHEY, CDR2 SMNVEV (reference sequence). V gave up 8 bases and J gave up 7 bases, with 15 bases separating them. The CDR3 runs 13 residues. CDR3 residues: CASGARSGNIQYF. The CDR3 DNA reads as TGTGCCAGCGGGGCGCGATCTGGGAACATTCAGTACTTC.

The chain employs TRBV7-2 and TRBJ1-5; perhaps TRBD1 as D (5 bases). V lost 4 bases to trimming and J lost 0 bases, with 13 bases between them. CDR1 and CDR2 (germline): SGHTA, FQGNSA. The CDR3 contains 16 residues. Written as DNA, the CDR3 is TGTGCCAGCAGCTCTTTCGGGGCCAGTAGCAATCAGCCCCAGCATTTT. As protein: CASSSFGASSNQPQHF.

The sample holds a few counts of this clonotype. The chain employs TRBV12-3 or TRBV12-4 and TRBJ1-1; D is unresolved. The CDR3 contains 14 residues. V was clipped by 2 bases and J by 2 bases, with 9 bases between them. In DNA, the CDR3 is TGTGCCAGCAGTTTAACGGCAACTAACACTGAAGCTTTCTTT. Amino acids: CASSLTATNTEAFF.

The chain combines TRBV6-5 with TRBJ2-7; D may match TRBD1 or TRBD2 (5 bases each). The CDR3 extends over 14 amino acids. With 0 bases removed from V and 2 bases from J, the gap between germline ends came to 8 bases. Germline V CDR1 and CDR2: MNHEY, SVGAGI. The CDR3 DNA follows: TGTGCCAGCAGTTACTCCCGGGGCCCCTACGAGCAGTACTTC. Translating it yields CASSYSRGPYEQYF.

This clonotype was recorded a few times. This chain's CDR3 is CASSLVSGQGNYGYTF. The CDR3 DNA is TGTGCCAGCAGCTTAGTTTCCGGACAGGGGAACTATGGCTACACCTTC. The V gene is TRBV7-2, the J gene TRBJ1-2, with 9 nucleotides matching TRBD1. The CDR3 runs 16 residues. The J segment lost 2 bases and the V segment lost 1 base, leaving 5 bases of the junction unmatched. Germline V gene data show CDR1 as SGHTA and CDR2 as FQGNSA. The complete variable domain, with remaining parts taken from reference TRBV7-2 and TRBJ1-2, reads GAGVSQSPSNKVTEKGKDVELRCDPISGHTALYWYRQSLGQGLEFLIYFQGNSAPDKSGLPSDRFSAERTGGSVSTLTIQRTQQEDSAVYLCASSLVSGQGNYGYTFGSGTRLTVV.

This clonotype was seen a handful of times. V and J are TRBV20-1 and TRBJ2-3; maybe TRBD2 (6 bases). The CDR3 loop spans 16 amino acids. Germline assignment: CDR1 DFQATT and CDR2 SNEGSKA (reference sequence). Deletions cut 0 bases from V and 3 bases from J, with 16 bases between. For the CDR3, the DNA is TGCAGTGCTAGAGATTGGGCGGGGCCCGGGACAGATACGCAGTATTTT. Its translation: CSARDWAGPGTDTQYF.

This chain links TRBV28 with TRBJ1-1; D is unclear. The CDR3 contains 15 residues. The germline V gene encodes CDR1 MDHEN and CDR2 SYDVKM. V lost 3 bases, J lost 4 bases, and 15 bases lay in between. CDR3 coding DNA: TGTGCCAGCAGTTTGCTCCGGACCCTTAGCACTGAAGCTTTCTTT. Protein sequence: CASSLLRTLSTEAFF.

This clonotype was counted ten times or more. This chain joins TRBV6-1 and TRBJ2-1; 11 nucleotides agree with TRBD2. The CDR3 loop spans 15 amino acids. In germline, CDR1 is MNHNS, CDR2 SASEGT. The ends lost 7 bases at V and 3 bases at J; junction bases unmatched: 5. The DNA for the CDR3 is TGTGCCAGCACCTCGACTAGCGGGATCTACAATGAGCAGTTCTTC. Translating it yields CASTSTSGIYNEQFF.

This clonotype was detected only a few times. CDR3 DNA sequence: TGTGCCAGCTCACCCTCGACAGGGGCAACTAATGAAAAACTGTTTTTT. It translates to CASSPSTGATNEKLFF. This chain connects TRBV18 to TRBJ1-4; 8 nucleotides match TRBD1. The length of the CDR3 is 16 residues. With 3 bases clipped from V and 0 bases from J, the junction kept 3 bases outside the gene matches. Per germline, CDR1 KGHSH and CDR2 LQKENI.

This clonotype was counted only a few times. The DNA of the CDR3 is TGTGCCACCAGCAGAGAGGGCGGGAGGACCCAGTACTTC. It encodes CATSREGGRTQYF. This chain connects TRBV15 to TRBJ2-5; 7 bases align to TRBD2. Germline trimming cut 0 bases from V and 7 bases from J; bases unmatched to any gene: 2. From germline, CDR1 is LNHNV and CDR2 YYDKDF (reference sequence). This CDR3 is 13 amino acids long.

This clonotype came up a few times. V usage is TRBV5-1 and J usage is TRBJ2-1; D unclear. This CDR3 is 14 amino acids long. With 0 bases removed from V and 6 bases from J, the gap between germline ends came to 10 bases. Germline V lookup: CDR1 SGHRS, CDR2 YFSETQ. CDR3 amino acids: CASSLVPEGNEQFF. The CDR3 DNA is TGCGCCAGCAGCTTGGTTCCAGAAGGCAATGAGCAGTTCTTC.

V is TRBV7-2 and J is TRBJ2-2; 9 positions agree with TRBD2. V lost 3 bases and J lost 6; bases outside the gene matches: 5. The V gene's germline CDR1 is SGHTA and CDR2 FQGNSA. The length of the CDR3 is 15 residues. The CDR3: CASSLRRGGSGELFF. The DNA for the CDR3 is TGTGCCAGCAGCTTGCGGCGGGGGGGCTCCGGGGAGCTGTTTTTT.

The chain joins TRBV4-2 to TRBJ1-2; D call uncertain. Between the trimmed V and J ends, which lost 5 bases and 4 bases, there was a span of 8 bases. Germline V gene sequence: CDR1 LGHNA, CDR2 YNFKEQ. This CDR3 is built from 12 residues. The CDR3 spells CASSIDTYGYTF. CDR3 nucleotide sequence: TGTGCCAGCAGCATCGACACCTATGGCTACACCTTC.

This clonotype came up once. A read error may explain this, as a much larger clone is one base away. The chain joins TRBV5-1 to TRBJ1-1, with 9 bases identical to TRBD1. Germline CDR1 reads SGHRS; CDR2 reads YFSETQ. This CDR3 has 14 amino acids. V shed 5 bases and J 5 bases; nucleotides not matched to a gene: 7. The DNA for the CDR3 is TGCGCCAGCAGGCCGGGACAGGGCGGTACTGAAGCTTTCTTT. It codes for CASRPGQGGTEAFF.